Described below is a single TCR beta chain sequence and its context. Its antigen is unknown. V was pared by 3 bases and J by 7 bases, with 18 bases between. The CDR3 loop spans 15 amino acids. The germline CDR1 and CDR2 sequences are MDHEN and SYDVKM. What was sequenced were expressed TCRB transcripts, since all of the isolated RNA had been reverse transcribed. Profiled with immunoSEQ multiplex PCR; TCRdb holds only in-frame clones, not every one. Among 810,000 or so clones listed, around a sixth were seen once. The entry originates in a study of beta chain features in type 1 diabetes. Study-level findings and limits: Cells expressing TCR highly could be over-represented by cDNA sequencing. The naive, central memory and Treg TCRB repertoires of patients appeared to be more similar to one another than those of healthy donors. Junctions at VDJ sites from type 1 diabetes patients had fewer insertions and more deletions.

This TCR was sampled from a young woman in good health. J is TRBJ1-2 and V is TRBV28, with a possible D match to TRBD1 (5 bases). Material for sequencing was naive CD4+ T cells from blood. CDR3 region: CASSLGMARGGGYTF. Written as DNA, the CDR3 is TGTGCCAGCAGTTTGGGAATGGCCCGCGGGGGTGGCTACACCTTC.